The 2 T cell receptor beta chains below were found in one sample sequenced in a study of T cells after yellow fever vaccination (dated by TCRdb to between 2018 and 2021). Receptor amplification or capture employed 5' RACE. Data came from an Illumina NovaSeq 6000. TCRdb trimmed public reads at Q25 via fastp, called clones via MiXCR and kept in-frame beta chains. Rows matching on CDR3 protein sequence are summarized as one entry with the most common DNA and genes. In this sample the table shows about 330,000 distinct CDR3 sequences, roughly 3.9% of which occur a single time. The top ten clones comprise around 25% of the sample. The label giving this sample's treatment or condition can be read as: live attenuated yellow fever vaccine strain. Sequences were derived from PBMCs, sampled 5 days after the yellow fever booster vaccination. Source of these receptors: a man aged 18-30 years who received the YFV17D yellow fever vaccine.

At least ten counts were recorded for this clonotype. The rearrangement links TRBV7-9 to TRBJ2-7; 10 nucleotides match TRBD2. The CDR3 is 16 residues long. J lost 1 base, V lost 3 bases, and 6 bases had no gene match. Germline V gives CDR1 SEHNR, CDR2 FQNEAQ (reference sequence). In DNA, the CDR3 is TGTGCCAGCAGCTTTGGTCCTAGCGGGGGTTCCTACGAGCAGTACTTC. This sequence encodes CASSFGPSGGSYEQYF.

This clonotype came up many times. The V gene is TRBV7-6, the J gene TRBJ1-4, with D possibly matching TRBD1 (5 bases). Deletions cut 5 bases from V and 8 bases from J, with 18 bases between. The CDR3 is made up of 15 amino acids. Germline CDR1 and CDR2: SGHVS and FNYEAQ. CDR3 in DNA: TGTGCCAGCAGCCCCCAGCGGGGGGGTCGAGAAAAACTGTTTTTT. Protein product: CASSPQRGGREKLFF. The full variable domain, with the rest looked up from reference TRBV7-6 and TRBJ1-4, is GAGVSQSPRYKVTKRGQDVALRCDPISGHVSLYWYRQALGQGPEFLTYFNYEAQQDKSGLPNDRFSAERPEGSISTLTIQRTEQRDSAMYRCASSPQRGGREKLFFGSGTQLSVL.